This TCR beta chain was documented in a study of blood T cell repertoires in COVID-19. This CDR3 has 12 amino acids. Germline-derived CDR1 and CDR2 are SQVTM and ANQGSEA. Between the trimmed V and J ends, which lost 5 bases and 8 bases, there was a span of 15 bases. The data were produced by immunoSEQ multiplex PCR, yet TCRdb's version contains in-frame clones alone and is incomplete. The data show some 51,000 clones, less than 90% seen once. This clonotype was sampled from a man aged 60 to 75 with acute or convalescent COVID-19. Sequencing was done on a sample of peripheral blood. This chain uses TRBV29-1 with TRBJ1-1; TRBD1 might be the D (5 bases). CDR3 in amino acids: CSVSSTVREAFF. For the CDR3, the DNA is TGCAGCGTTTCCTCGACAGTGAGGGAAGCTTTCTTT.